Following are 9 T cell receptor beta chains from one sample sequenced in a study of CD8 T cells in ankylosing spondylitis. TCRdb re-called the 5' RACE reads with MiXCR, one entry per CDR3 protein. This repertoire shows 300,000 to 400,000 distinct CDR3 sequences, approximately 20% found once; its top ten account for about 12%. What was sequenced was blood, either unsorted or a sorted T cell fraction (not recorded which). All receptors come from a male donor with ankylosing spondylitis or in good health (not recorded which).

The table lists this clonotype with a few counts. The chain couples TRBV12-3 or TRBV12-4 to TRBJ1-2; D not certain. The CDR3 contains 13 residues. The V gene lost 1 base and the J gene lost 8 bases, with 11 bases spanning the gap. Here the CDR3 DNA reads TGTGCCAGCAGTTTAGTCCCGGGAGACGGCTACACCTTC. It specifies CASSLVPGDGYTF.

This sequence joins TRBV12-3 or TRBV12-4 and TRBJ2-3, with D tentatively TRBD1 or TRBD2 (7 bases each). The CDR3 has 15 amino acids. V lost 6 bases and J 3 bases, leaving 16 bases between the germline ends. CDR3 amino acids: CASSPGGERTDTQYF. In DNA form, the CDR3 reads TGTGCCAGCAGCCCAGGGGGGGAGAGGACAGATACGCAGTATTTT.

The chain combines TRBV9 with TRBJ2-2, with D perhaps TRBD2 (5 bases). Trimming pared 0 bases from V and 7 bases from J, leaving 13 bases between. CDR3 length: 15 amino acids. The germline CDR1 and CDR2 sequences are SGDLS and YYNGEE. The DNA for the CDR3 is TGTGCCAGCAGCGTAGGTTGGCGGGTCGGCGGGGAGCTGTTTTTT. Translation: CASSVGWRVGGELFF.

In this sample, this clonotype turned up a few times. The chain is built from TRBV27 and TRBJ2-1, with D perhaps matching TRBD1 (6 bases). The CDR3 is made up of 15 amino acids. Germline values: CDR1 MNHEY, CDR2 SMNVEV (reference sequence). V dropped 5 bases and J dropped 0 bases, with 11 bases sitting between them. Written as DNA, the CDR3 is TGTGCCAGCAGTACGAGGGGGAGCTCCTACAATGAGCAGTTCTTC. Amino acid sequence: CASSTRGSSYNEQFF.

The chain uses TRBV6-1 and TRBJ2-7; D is perhaps TRBD1 (6 bases). The CDR3 totals 16 residues. Germline V lookup: CDR1 MNHNS, CDR2 SASEGT. V was clipped by 6 bases and J by 0 bases, with 18 bases between them. The CDR3 DNA reads TGTGCCAGCAGCGCGAGGGGGACACTAAGCTCCTACGAGCAGTACTTC. It encodes CASSARGTLSSYEQYF.

This clonotype was observed a handful of times. The chain recombines TRBV12-3 or TRBV12-4 with TRBJ2-6; tentatively, D is TRBD1 (5 bases). The CDR3 has 11 residues. V was clipped by 7 bases and J by 9 bases, with 7 bases between them. The chain's CDR3 is CASNRFNVLTF. Here the CDR3 DNA reads TGTGCCAGCAACAGGTTCAACGTCCTGACTTTC.

This clonotype showed up just a few times. The chain recombines TRBV5-1 with TRBJ2-2, with D perhaps TRBD1 (5 bases). The CDR3 runs 13 residues. Trimming pared 7 bases from V and 6 bases from J, leaving 13 bases between. The germline CDR1 and CDR2 sequences are SGHRS and YFSETQ. CDR3 residues: CASLHDSSGELFF. CDR3 DNA: TGCGCCAGCCTTCACGACAGTTCCGGGGAGCTGTTTTTT. The variable domain in full, completed from reference TRBV5-1 and TRBJ2-2, reads KAGVTQTPRYLIKTRGQQVTLSCSPISGHRSVSWYQQTPGQGLQFLFEYFSETQRNKGNFPGRFSGRQFSNSRSEMNVSTLELGDSALYLCASLHDSSGELFFGEGSRLTVL.

This chain connects TRBV5-6 to TRBJ2-3, with TRBD2 as a possible D gene (6 bases). Trimming shortened V by 5 bases and J by 1 base, and 11 bases separated the two germline ends. The CDR3 totals 14 residues. Germline CDR1 and CDR2: SGHDT and YYEEEE. CDR3: CASRVWGGTDTQYF. The CDR3 coding sequence is TGTGCCAGCAGAGTCTGGGGGGGCACAGATACGCAGTATTTT. Together with reference TRBV5-6 and TRBJ2-3, the CDR3 gives the full variable domain: DAGVTQSPTHLIKTRGQQVTLRCSPKSGHDTVSWYQQALGQGPQFIFQYYEEEERQRGNFPDRFSGHQFPNYSSELNVNALLLGDSALYLCASRVWGGTDTQYFGPGTRLTVL.

J is TRBJ2-1 and V is TRBV5-1; either TRBD1 or TRBD2 may supply D (6 bases each). The V gene lost 7 bases and the J gene lost 2 bases, with 16 bases spanning the gap. Germline assignment: CDR1 SGHRS and CDR2 YFSETQ. The CDR3 is made up of 15 amino acids. The CDR3 here is CASHGGLGAYNEQFF. CDR3 nucleotide sequence: TGCGCCAGCCACGGGGGCCTAGGGGCCTACAATGAGCAGTTCTTC.